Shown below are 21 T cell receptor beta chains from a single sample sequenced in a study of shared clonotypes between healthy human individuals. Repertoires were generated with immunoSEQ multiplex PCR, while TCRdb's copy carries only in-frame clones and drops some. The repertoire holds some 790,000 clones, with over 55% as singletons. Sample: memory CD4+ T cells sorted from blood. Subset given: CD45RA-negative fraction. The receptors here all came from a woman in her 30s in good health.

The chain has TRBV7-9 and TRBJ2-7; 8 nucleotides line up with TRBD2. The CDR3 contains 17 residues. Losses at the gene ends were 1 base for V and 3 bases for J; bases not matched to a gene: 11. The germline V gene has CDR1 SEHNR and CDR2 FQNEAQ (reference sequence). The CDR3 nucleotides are TGTGCCAGCAGCTTAGGAACTAGCGGAGTAAAGGTCTACGAGCAGTACTTC. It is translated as CASSLGTSGVKVYEQYF.

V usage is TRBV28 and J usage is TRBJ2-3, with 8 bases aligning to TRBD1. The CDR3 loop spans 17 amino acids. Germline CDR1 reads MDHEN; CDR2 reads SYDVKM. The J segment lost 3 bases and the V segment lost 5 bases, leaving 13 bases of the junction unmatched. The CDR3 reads CASSTNRGSVGTDTQYF. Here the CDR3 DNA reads TGTGCCAGCAGTACCAACAGGGGGAGCGTTGGAACAGATACGCAGTATTTT.

The CDR3 DNA is TGTGCCAGCAGCACTAGCGGGAGTCCCCCCGGGGAGCTGTTTTTT. Translation: CASSTSGSPPGELFF. The gene calls are TRBV27 and TRBJ2-2, with 11 bases aligning to TRBD2. The J segment lost 6 bases and the V segment lost 6 bases, leaving 6 bases of the junction unmatched. This CDR3 has 15 residues. In germline, CDR1 is MNHEY, CDR2 SMNVEV (reference sequence).

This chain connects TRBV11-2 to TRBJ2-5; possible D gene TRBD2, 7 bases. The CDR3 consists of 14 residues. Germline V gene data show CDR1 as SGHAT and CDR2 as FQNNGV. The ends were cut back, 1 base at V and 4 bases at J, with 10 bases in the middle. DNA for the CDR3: TGTGCCAGCAGCTTAGGAGGGGGGGTAGAGACCCAGTACTTC. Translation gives CASSLGGGVETQYF.

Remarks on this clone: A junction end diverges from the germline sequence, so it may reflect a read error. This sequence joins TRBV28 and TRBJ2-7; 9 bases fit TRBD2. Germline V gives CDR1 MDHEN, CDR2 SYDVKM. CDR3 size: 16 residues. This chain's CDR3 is CTSSSTAAGGRWEQYF. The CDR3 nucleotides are TGTACCAGCAGTTCGACCGCAGCGGGAGGCAGGTGGGAGCAGTACTTC.

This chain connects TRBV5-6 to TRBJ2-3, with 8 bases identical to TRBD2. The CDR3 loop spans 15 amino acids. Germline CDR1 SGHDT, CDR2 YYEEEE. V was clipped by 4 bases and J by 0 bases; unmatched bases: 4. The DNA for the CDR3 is TGTGCCAGCAGCCCCACTAGCGGTAGCACAGATACGCAGTATTTT. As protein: CASSPTSGSTDTQYF.

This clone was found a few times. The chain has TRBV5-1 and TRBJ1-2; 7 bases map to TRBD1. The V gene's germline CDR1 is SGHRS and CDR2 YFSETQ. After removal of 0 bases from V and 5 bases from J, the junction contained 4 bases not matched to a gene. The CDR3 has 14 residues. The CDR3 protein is CASSLVGGIYGYTF. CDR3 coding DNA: TGCGCCAGCAGCTTGGTAGGGGGCATATATGGCTACACCTTC.

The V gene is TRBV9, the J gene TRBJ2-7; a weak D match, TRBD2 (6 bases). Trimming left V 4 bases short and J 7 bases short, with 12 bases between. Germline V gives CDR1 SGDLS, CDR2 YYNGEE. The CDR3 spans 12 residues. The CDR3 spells CASSPQGREQYF. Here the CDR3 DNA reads TGTGCCAGCAGCCCCCAAGGGAGGGAGCAGTACTTC.

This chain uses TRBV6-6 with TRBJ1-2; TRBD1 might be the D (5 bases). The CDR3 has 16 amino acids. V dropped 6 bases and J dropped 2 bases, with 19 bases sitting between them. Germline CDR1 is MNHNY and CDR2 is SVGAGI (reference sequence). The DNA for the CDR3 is TGTGCCAGCAGGAAAAACCCCGGGGACGGAAACTATGGCTACACCTTC. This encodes CASRKNPGDGNYGYTF.

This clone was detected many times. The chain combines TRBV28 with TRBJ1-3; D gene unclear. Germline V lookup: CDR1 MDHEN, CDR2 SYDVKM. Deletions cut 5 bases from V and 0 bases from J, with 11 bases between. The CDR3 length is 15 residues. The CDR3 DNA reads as TGTGCCAGCAGTAGGTGGCACAGCTCTGGAAACACCATATATTTT. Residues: CASSRWHSSGNTIYF.

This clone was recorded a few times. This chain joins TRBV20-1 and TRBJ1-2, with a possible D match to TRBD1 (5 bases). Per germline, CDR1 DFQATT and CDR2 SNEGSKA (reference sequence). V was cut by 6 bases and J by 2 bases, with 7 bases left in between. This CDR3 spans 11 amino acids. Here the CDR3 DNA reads TGCAGTGCCGGGGACAACTATGGCTACACCTTC. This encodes CSAGDNYGYTF.

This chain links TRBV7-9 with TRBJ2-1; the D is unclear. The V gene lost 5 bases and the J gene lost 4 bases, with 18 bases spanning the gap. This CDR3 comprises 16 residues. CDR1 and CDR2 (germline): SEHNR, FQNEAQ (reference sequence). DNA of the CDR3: TGTGCCAGCAGCCCAACCTCTGGCGGCGATTACAATGAGCAGTTCTTC. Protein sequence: CASSPTSGGDYNEQFF.

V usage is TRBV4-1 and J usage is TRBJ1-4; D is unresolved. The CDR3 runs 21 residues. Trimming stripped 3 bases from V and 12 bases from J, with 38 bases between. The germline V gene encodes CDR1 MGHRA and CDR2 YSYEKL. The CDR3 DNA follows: TGCGCCAGCAGCCAGCCCGTTGGGAGGAGGTGGGAGGAGGCCACCAGTCGGCAACTGTTTTTT. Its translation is CASSQPVGRRWEEATSRQLFF.

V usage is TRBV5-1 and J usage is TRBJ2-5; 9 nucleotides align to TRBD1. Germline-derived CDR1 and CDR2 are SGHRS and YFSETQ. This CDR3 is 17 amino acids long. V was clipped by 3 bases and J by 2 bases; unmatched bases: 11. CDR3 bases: TGCGCCAGCAGCTCTACACAGGGGGCGCATAGGCAAGAGACCCAGTACTTC. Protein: CASSSTQGAHRQETQYF.

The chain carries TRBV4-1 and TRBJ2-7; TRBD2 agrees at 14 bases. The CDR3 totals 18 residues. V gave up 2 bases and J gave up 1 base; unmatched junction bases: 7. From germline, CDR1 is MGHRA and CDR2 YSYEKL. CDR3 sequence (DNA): TGCGCCAGCAGCCAACTGGGACTAGCGGGAGAAAGTTCCTACGAGCAGTACTTC. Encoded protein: CASSQLGLAGESSYEQYF.

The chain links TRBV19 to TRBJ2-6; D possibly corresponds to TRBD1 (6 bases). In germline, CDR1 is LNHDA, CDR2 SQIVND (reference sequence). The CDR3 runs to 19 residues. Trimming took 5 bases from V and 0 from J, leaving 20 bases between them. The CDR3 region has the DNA TGTGCCAGTAGTCCCTTTCCTGGGGTAGGGGGCTCTGGGGCCAACGTCCTGACTTTC. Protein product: CASSPFPGVGGSGANVLTF.

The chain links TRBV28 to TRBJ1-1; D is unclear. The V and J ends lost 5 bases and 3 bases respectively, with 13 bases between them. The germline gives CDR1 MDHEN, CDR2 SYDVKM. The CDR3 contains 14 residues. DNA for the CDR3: TGTGCCAGCAGTCCAGAGGATGGGTACACTGAAGCTTTCTTT. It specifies CASSPEDGYTEAFF.

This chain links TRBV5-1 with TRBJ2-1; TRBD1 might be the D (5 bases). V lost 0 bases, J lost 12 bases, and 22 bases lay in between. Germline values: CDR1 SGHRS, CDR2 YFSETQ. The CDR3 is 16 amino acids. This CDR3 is CASSLGDSTLEGRQFF. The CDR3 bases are TGCGCCAGCAGCTTGGGAGACAGCACGTTGGAAGGAAGGCAGTTCTTC.

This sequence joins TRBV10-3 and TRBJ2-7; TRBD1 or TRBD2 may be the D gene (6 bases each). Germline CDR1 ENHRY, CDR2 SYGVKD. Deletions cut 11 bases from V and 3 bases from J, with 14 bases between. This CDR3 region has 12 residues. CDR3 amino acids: CAGGDTYYEQYF. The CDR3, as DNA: TGTGCCGGAGGGGACACGTACTACGAGCAGTACTTC.

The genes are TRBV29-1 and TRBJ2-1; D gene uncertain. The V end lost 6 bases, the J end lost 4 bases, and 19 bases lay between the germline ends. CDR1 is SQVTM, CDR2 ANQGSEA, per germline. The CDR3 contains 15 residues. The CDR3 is CSVADRYGVYNEQFF. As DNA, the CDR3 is TGCAGCGTCGCGGACCGCTACGGCGTTTACAATGAGCAGTTCTTC.

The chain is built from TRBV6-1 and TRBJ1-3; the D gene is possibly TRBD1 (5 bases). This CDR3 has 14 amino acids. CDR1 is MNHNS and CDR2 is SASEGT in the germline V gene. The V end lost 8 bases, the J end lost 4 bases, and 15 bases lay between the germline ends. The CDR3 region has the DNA TGTGCCAGCGGCGTCGTGGGGCTCGGAAACACCATATATTTT. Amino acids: CASGVVGLGNTIYF.